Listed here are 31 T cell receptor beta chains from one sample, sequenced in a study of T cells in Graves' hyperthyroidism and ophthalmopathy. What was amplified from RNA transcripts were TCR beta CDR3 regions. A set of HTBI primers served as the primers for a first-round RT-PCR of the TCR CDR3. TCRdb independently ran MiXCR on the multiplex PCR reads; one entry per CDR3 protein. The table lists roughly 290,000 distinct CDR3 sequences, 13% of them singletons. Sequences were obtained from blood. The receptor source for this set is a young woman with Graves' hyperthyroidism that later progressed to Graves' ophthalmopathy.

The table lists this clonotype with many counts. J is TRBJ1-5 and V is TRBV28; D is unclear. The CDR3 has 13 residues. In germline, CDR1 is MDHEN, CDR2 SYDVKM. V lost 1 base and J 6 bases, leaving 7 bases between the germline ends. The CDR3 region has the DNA TGTGCCAGCAGTTTATCCGGGGTTCAGCCCCAGCATTTT. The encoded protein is CASSLSGVQPQHF.

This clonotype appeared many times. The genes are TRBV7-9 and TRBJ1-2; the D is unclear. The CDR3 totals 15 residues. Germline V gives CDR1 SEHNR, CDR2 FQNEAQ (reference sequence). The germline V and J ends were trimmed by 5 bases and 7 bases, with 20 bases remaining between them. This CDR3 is CASSPPGNPLSGYTF. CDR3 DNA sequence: TGTGCCAGCAGCCCCCCAGGAAATCCTCTGAGTGGCTACACCTTC.

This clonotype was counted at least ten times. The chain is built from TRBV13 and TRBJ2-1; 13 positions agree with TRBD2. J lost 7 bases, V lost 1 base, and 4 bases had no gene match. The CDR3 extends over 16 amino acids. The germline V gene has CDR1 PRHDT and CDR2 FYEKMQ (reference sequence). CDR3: CASSLAMGLAGNEQFF. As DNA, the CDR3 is TGTGCCAGCAGCTTAGCCATGGGACTAGCGGGAAATGAGCAGTTCTTC.

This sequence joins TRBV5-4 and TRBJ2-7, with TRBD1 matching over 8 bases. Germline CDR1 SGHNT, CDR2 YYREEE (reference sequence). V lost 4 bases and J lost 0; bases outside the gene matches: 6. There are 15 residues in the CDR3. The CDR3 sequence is CASSQDTGGSYEQYF. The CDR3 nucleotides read TGTGCCAGCAGCCAAGATACAGGGGGCTCCTACGAGCAGTACTTC.

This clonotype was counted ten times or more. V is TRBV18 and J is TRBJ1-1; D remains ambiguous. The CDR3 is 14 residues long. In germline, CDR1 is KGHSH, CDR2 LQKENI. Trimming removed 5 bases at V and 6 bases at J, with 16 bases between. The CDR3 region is CASSDERARAEAFF. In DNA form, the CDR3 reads TGTGCCAGCTCAGATGAGCGGGCTAGGGCTGAAGCTTTCTTT.

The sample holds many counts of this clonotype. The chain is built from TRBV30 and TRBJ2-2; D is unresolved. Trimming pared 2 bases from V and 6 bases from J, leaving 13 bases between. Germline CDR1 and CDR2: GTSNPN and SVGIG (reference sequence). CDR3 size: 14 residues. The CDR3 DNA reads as TGTGCCTGGAGTCGTTTGTCTTGGCCCGGGGAGCTGTTTTTT. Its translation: CAWSRLSWPGELFF. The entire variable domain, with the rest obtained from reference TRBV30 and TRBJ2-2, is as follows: SQTIHQWPATLVQPVGSPLSLECTVEGTSNPNLYWYRQAAGRGLQLLFYSVGIGQISSEVPQNLSASRPQDRQFILSSKKLLLSDSGFYLCAWSRLSWPGELFFGEGSRLTVL.

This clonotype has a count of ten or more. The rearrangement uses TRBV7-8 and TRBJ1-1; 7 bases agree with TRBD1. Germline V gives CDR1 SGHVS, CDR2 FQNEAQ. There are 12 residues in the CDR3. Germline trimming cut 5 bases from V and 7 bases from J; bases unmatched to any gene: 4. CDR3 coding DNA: TGTGCCAGCAGCCAGTGGGACAGTGAAGCTTTCTTT. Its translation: CASSQWDSEAFF.

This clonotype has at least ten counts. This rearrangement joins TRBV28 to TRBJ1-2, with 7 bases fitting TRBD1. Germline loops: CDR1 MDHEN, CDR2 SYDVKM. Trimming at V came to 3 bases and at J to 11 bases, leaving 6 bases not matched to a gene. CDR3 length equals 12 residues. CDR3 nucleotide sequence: TGTGCCAGCAGTTTTCGGGGACAGTTTTACACCTTC. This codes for CASSFRGQFYTF.

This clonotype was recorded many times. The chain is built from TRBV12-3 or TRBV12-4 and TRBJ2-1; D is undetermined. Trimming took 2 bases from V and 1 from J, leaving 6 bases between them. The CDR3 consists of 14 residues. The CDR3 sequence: CASSLQDSYNEQFF. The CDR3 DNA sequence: TGTGCCAGCAGTTTACAGGATTCCTACAATGAGCAGTTCTTC.

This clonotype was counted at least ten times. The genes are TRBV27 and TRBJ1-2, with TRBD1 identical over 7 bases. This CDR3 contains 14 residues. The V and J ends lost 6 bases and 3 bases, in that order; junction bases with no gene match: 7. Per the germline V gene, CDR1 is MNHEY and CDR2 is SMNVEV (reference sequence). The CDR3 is CASSPGGMHYGYTF. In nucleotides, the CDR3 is TGTGCCAGCAGCCCAGGGGGTATGCACTATGGCTACACCTTC.

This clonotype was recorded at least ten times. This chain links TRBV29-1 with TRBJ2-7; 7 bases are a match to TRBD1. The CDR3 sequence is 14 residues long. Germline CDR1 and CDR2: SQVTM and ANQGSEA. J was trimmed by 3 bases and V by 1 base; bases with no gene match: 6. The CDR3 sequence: CSVEGRGQNYEQYF. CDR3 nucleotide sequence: TGCAGCGTTGAAGGTAGGGGACAGAACTACGAGCAGTACTTC.

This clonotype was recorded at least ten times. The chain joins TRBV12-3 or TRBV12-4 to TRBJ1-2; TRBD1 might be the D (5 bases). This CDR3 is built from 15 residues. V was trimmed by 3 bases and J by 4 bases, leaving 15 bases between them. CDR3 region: CASSLGGTARYGYTF. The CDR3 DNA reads TGTGCCAGCAGTTTGGGGGGGACGGCCCGCTATGGCTACACCTTC.

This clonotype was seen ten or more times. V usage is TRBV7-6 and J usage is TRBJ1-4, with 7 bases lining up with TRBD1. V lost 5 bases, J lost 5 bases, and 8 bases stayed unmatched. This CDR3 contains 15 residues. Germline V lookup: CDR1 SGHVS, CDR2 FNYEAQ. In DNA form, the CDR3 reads TGTGCCAGCAGCCAGACAGGGACGGGAAATGAAAAACTGTTTTTT. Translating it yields CASSQTGTGNEKLFF.

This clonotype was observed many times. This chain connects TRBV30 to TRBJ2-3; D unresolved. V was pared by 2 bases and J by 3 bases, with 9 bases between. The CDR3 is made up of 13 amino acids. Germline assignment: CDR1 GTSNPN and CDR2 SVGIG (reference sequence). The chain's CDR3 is CAWSRRSTDTQYF. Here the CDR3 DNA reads TGTGCCTGGAGTCGGCGCTCGACAGATACGCAGTATTTT.

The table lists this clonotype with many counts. CDR3 nucleotide sequence: TGTGCCATCAGTATGAACACTGAAGCTTTCTTT. Protein sequence: CAISMNTEAFF. J is TRBJ1-1 and V is TRBV10-3; the D is unclear. The V and J ends lost 5 bases and 0 bases respectively, with 1 base between them. Germline-derived CDR1 and CDR2 are ENHRY and SYGVKD. This CDR3 spans 11 amino acids.

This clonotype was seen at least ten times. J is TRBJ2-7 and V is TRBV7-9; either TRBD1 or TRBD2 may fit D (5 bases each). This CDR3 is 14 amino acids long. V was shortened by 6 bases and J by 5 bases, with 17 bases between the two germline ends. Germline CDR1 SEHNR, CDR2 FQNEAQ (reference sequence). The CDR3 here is CASSPVGTGNEQYF. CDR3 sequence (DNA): TGTGCCAGCAGTCCCGTCGGGACGGGCAACGAGCAGTACTTC.

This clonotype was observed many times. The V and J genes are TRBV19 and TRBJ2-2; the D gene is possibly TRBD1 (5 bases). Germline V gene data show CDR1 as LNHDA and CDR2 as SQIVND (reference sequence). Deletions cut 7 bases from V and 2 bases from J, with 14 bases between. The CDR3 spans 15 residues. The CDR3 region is CASMQGSVNTGELFF. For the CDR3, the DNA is TGTGCCAGTATGCAGGGATCGGTTAACACCGGGGAGCTGTTTTTT.

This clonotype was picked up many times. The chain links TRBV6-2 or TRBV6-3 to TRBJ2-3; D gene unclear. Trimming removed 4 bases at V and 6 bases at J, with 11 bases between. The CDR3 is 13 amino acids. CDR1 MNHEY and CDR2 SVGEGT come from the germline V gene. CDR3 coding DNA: TGTGCCAGCAGTTCCAGAGATGTTGATACGCAGTATTTT. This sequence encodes CASSSRDVDTQYF.

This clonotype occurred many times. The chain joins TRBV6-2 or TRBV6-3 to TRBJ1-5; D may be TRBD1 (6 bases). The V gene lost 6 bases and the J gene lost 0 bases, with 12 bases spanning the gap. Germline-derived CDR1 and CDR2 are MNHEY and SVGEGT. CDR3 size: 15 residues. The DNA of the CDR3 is TGTGCCAGCAGGACGGACAGCTATAGCAATCAGCCCCAGCATTTT. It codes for CASRTDSYSNQPQHF.

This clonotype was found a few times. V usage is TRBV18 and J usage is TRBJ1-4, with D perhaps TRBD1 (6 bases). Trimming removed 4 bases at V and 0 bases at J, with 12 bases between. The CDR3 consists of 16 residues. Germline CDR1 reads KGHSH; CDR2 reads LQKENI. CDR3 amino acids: CASSQIQGATNEKLFF. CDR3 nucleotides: TGTGCCAGCTCACAAATACAGGGAGCAACTAATGAAAAACTGTTTTTT. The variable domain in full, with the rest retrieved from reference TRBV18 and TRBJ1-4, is NAGVMQNPRHLVRRRGQEARLRCSPMKGHSHVYWYRQLPEEGLKFMVYLQKENIIDESGMPKERFSAEFPKEGPSILRIQQVVRGDSAAYFCASSQIQGATNEKLFFGSGTQLSVL.

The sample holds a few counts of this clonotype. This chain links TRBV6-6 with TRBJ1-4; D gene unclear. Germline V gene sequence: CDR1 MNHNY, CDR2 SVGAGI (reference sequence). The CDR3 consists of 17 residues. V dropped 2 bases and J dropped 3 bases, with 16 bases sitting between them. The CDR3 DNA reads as TGTGCCAGCAGTTACGTATGGGGAGGAGGGCCTAATGAAAAACTGTTTTTT. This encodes CASSYVWGGGPNEKLFF.

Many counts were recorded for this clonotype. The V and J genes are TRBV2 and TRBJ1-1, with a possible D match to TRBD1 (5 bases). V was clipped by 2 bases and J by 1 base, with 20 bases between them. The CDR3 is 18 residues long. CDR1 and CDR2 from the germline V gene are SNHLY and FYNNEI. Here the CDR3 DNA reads TGTGCCAGCAGTGAAAGCCAAAGATGGGGGGGAACGAACACTGAAGCTTTCTTT. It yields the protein CASSESQRWGGTNTEAFF.

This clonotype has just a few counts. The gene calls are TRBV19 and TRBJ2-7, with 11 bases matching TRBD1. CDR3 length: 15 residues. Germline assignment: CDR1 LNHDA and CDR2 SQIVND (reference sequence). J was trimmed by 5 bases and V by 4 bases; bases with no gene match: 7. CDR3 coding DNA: TGTGCCAGTAGTACGCGGGACAGGGGGGAGAACGAGCAGTACTTC. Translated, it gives CASSTRDRGENEQYF.

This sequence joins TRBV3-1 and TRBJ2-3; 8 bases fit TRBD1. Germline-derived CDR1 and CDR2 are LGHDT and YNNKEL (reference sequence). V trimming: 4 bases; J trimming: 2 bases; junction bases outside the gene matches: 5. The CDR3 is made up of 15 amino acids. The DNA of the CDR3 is TGTGCCAGCAGCCCGGGACAGGAACACACAGATACGCAGTATTTT. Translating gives CASSPGQEHTDTQYF.

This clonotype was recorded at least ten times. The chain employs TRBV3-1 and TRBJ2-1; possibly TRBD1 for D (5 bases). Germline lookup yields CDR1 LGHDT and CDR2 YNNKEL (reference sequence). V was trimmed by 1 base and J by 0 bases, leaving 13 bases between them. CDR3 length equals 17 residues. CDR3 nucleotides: TGTGCCAGCAGCCAAGCGTGGGGCAGGGTCTCCTACAATGAGCAGTTCTTC. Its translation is CASSQAWGRVSYNEQFF.

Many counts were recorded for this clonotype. CDR3 sequence (DNA): TGTGCCAGCAGCTTAGATCGGGGATTAGGCACAGATACGCAGTATTTT. This gives the protein CASSLDRGLGTDTQYF. The chain uses TRBV7-2 and TRBJ2-3; D perhaps matches TRBD2 (5 bases). Germline values: CDR1 SGHTA, CDR2 FQGNSA. Trimming left V 1 base short and J 1 base short, with 12 bases between. This CDR3 has 16 residues.

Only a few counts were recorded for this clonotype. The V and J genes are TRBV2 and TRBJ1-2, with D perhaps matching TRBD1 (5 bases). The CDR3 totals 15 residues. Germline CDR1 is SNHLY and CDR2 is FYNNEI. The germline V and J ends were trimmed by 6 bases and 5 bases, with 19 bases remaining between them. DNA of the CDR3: TGTGCCAGCAGAGACAGATTTTCACGCCTTTATGGCTACACCTTC. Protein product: CASRDRFSRLYGYTF. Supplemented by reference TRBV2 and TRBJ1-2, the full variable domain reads EPEVTQTPSHQVTQMGQEVILRCVPISNHLYFYWYRQILGQKVEFLVSFYNNEISEKSEIFDDQFSVERPDGSNFTLKIRSTKLEDSAMYFCASRDRFSRLYGYTFGSGTRLTVV.

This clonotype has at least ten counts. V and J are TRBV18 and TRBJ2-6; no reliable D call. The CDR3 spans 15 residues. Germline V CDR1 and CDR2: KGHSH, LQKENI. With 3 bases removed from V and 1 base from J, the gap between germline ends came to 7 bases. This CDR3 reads CASSPVTSGANVLTF. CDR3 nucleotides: TGTGCCAGCTCACCCGTGACATCTGGGGCCAACGTCCTGACTTTC.

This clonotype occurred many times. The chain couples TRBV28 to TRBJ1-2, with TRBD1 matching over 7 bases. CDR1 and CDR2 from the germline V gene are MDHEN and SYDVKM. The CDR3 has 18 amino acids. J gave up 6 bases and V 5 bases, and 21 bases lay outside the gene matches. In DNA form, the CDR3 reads TGTGCCAGCAGTCTCGCCGCCGGGTTCCGAGGGGGCGGCAATGGCTACACCTTC. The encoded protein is CASSLAAGFRGGGNGYTF.

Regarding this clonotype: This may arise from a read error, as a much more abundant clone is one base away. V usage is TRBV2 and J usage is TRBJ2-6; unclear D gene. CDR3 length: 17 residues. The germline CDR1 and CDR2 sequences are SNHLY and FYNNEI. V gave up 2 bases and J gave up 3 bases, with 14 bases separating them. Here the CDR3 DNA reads TGTGCCAGCAGTGAACCCCCTGGCGGTAATGGGGCCAACGTCCTGACTTTC. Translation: CASSEPPGGNGANVLTF.

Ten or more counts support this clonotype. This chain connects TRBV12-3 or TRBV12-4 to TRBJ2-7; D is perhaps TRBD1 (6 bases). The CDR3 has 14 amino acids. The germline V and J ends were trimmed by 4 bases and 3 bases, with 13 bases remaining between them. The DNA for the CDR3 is TGTGCCAGCAGTTCCCCGGACAGATTCTACGAGCAGTACTTC. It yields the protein CASSSPDRFYEQYF.